The present entry profiles one TCR beta chain with its context. The data were taken from a study of blood T cell repertoires in COVID-19. Looking at the study overall: The study drew acute and convalescent COVID-19 samples from the United States, Italy and Spain. PBMCs, B-cell-depleted T cells, or T cells were the source of the cDNA or gDNA that made up the material.

The repertoire was sequenced with immunoSEQ multiplex PCR; TCRdb's copy has only in-frame clones and lacks some. The data contain about 260,000 clones, about 89% of them singletons. Germline V gene lookup returns CDR1 SNHLY and CDR2 FYNNEI. V lost 4 bases to trimming and J lost 4 bases; unmatched junction nucleotides: 4. This CDR3 is 15 amino acids long. The receptor was derived from a man aged 40-49 years who had recovered from COVID-19. The sample taken for sequencing was peripheral blood. The chain is built from TRBV2 and TRBJ1-6; 7 bases align to TRBD1. The CDR3 here is CASSGATGYNSPLHF. DNA for the CDR3: TGTGCCAGCAGTGGGGCGACAGGGTATAATTCACCCCTCCACTTT.